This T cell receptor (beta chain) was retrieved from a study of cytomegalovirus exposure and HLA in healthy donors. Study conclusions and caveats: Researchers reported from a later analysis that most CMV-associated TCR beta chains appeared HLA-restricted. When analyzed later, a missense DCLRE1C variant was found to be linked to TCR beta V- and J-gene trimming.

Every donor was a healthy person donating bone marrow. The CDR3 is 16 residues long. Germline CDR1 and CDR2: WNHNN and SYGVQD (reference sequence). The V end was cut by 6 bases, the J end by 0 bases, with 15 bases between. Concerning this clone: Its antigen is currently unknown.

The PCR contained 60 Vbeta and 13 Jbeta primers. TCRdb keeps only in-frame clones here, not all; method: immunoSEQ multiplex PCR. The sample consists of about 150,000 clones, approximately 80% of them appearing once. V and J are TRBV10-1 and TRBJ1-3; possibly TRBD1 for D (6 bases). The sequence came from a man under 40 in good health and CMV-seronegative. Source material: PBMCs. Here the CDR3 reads CASSPDRRASGNTIYF. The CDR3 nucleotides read TGCGCCAGCAGCCCCGACAGGCGCGCCTCTGGAAACACCATATATTTT.